This T cell receptor (beta chain) was retrieved from a study of CD8 T cells in Susac syndrome. With random hexamers, reverse transcription was performed on about 0.5 to 1 ug of RNA. A multiplex approach, immunoSEQ multiplex PCR, amplified TCR beta CDR3 across 54 Vbeta and 13 Jbeta. TCRdb redid the calling of the immunoSEQ multiplex PCR reads with MiXCR, one entry per CDR3 protein. Of 100,000 to 150,000 distinct CDR3 sequences listed, around 85% are singletons. J gave up 6 bases and V 0 bases, and 6 bases lay outside the gene matches. The CDR3 runs 16 residues. Germline V CDR1 and CDR2: MGHRA, YSYEKL. From blood CD8+ and CD4+ T cells, TCR beta sequences were generated. Negative magnetic isolation gave CD8+ and CD4+ cells; FACS enriched CD8+ TEMRA.

The chain employs TRBV4-1 and TRBJ2-2; 8 bases are shared with TRBD2. This TCR was recovered from a human donor with multiple sclerosis. The material sequenced was CD8+ T cells from PBMCs. The DNA of the CDR3 is TGCGCCAGCAGCCAAGATCCAGCGGGAGATGCCGGGGAGCTGTTTTTT. As protein: CASSQDPAGDAGELFF.